The rows below give T cell receptor beta chains drawn from one sample of a study of shared T cell receptors in the human thymus. Repertoires were generated with immunoSEQ multiplex PCR, while TCRdb's copy carries only in-frame clones and drops some. This table has about 710,000 clones, 70% to 90% appearing once. The same sample was also studied in work on human thymus T cells.

Sequencing was performed on thymocytes. These receptors came from a boy under two years old with a congenital heart defect. The CDR3 runs from the conserved cysteine through the conserved F or W. Clone size is shown for a subset of rows, as once, few, many or a class of expanded clone.

j_call v_call clone_size cdr3_aa
TRBJ2-7 TRBV29-1 . CSALTWGQGSYEQYF
TRBJ1-6 TRBV7-9 . CASSLVGQTNSPLHF
TRBJ2-1 TRBV27 . CASSPSSGAYNEQFF
TRBJ2-2 TRBV21-1 . CASSCRISDTGELFF
TRBJ1-5 TRBV4-2 . CASSQERARNQPQHF
TRBJ2-1 TRBV7-8 . CASSQDRLRNEQFF
TRBJ1-2 TRBV28 . CASSLFRTGRANYGYTF
TRBJ2-5 TRBV30 . CAWSVPSGNLETQYF
TRBJ1-1 TRBV28 . CASSPNRDGGTEAFF
TRBJ1-1 TRBV5-4 once CASSLGDTLRTEAFF
TRBJ2-5 TRBV5-1 . CASRGLAGGSQETQYF
TRBJ2-2 TRBV14 . CASSQDERTDDTGELFF
TRBJ1-1 TRBV14 . CASSQYTGTSLDTEAFF
TRBJ2-1 TRBV7-3 . CASSLRASGGVGEQFF
TRBJ2-1 TRBV30 few CAWTLPTSGSQFF
TRBJ2-5 TRBV27 . CASSGRDRDLETQYF
TRBJ2-7 TRBV14 . CASSQEDYEQYF
TRBJ2-2 TRBV19 . CASSILWDRGKSGELFF
TRBJ2-7 TRBV5-1 . CASSSGLRYVGAGAYEQYF
TRBJ1-2 TRBV13 . CASSNLTGPHGYTF
TRBJ2-5 TRBV28 . CASSLTHPADRGGETQYF
TRBJ2-7 TRBV2 . CASKGDSGRLGNLYEQYF
TRBJ1-6 TRBV4-1 . CASSHGQGGNSPLHF
TRBJ2-5 TRBV28 . CASSFPGILQETQYF
TRBJ1-3 TRBV28 few CASSQRSDENTIYF
TRBJ2-4 TRBV4-2 . CASSPPDRGGKNIQYF
TRBJ2-7 TRBV6-5 . CASSYDGQAIYEQYF
TRBJ2-7 TRBV28 . CASSPLYAREQYF
TRBJ2-7 TRBV7-9 . CASSLGAGGPSEQYF
TRBJ1-1 TRBV2 . CASSTGVDTEAFF
TRBJ1-2 TRBV6-4 . CASLDRTTNYGYTF
TRBJ2-7 TRBV21-1 . CASSPRQGAHDEQYF